This T cell receptor beta chain was obtained from a study of cytomegalovirus exposure and HLA in healthy donors. About the research overall: The study's early data release held approximately 91 million unique TCRs from HLA-typed donors. Study-level findings and limits: No immune exposure information besides CMV serostatus was available.

This CDR3 spans 14 amino acids. CDR1 and CDR2 (germline): SGHDT, YYEEEE. Between the trimmed V and J ends, which lost 4 bases and 8 bases, there was a span of 16 bases. A word on this clone: No antigen is known for it.

The PCR employed 60 Vbeta primers together with 13 Jbeta primers. The authors' processing: Some 10 million of roughly 81 million unique TCR beta chains were shared, per a later count. The method was immunoSEQ multiplex PCR; TCRdb's version includes in-frame clones alone and lacks a portion of them. V and J calls and clone size follow that table, whereas D and trimming were derived from the DNA. The sample holds some 100,000 clones, roughly four fifths seen once. The V call is TRBV5-6, the J call TRBJ2-4, with unresolved D. The sequence derives from a man between 45 and 60 years old in good health and CMV-seropositive. Material: PBMCs. The CDR3 here is CASSPRPSADIQYF. The CDR3 bases are TGTGCCAGCAGCCCGAGGCCCTCCGCGGACATTCAGTACTTC.